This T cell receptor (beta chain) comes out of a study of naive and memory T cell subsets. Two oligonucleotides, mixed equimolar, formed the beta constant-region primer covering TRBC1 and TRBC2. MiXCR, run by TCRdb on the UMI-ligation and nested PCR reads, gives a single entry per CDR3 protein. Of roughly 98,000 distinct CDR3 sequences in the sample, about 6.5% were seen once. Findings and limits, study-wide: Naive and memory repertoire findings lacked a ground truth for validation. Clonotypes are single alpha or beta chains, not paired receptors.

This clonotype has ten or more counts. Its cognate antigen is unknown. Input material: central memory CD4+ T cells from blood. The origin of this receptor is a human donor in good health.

The CDR3 DNA sequence: TGTGCCAGCAGCCAAGATCCGGGAGCTAGCACAGATACGCAGTATTTT. Translated, it gives CASSQDPGASTDTQYF. V is TRBV4-2 and J is TRBJ2-3; D possibly corresponds to TRBD2 (6 bases). Germline CDR1 is LGHNA and CDR2 is YNFKEQ. V lost 0 bases and J lost 0, with 10 bases in between. This CDR3 has 16 residues.